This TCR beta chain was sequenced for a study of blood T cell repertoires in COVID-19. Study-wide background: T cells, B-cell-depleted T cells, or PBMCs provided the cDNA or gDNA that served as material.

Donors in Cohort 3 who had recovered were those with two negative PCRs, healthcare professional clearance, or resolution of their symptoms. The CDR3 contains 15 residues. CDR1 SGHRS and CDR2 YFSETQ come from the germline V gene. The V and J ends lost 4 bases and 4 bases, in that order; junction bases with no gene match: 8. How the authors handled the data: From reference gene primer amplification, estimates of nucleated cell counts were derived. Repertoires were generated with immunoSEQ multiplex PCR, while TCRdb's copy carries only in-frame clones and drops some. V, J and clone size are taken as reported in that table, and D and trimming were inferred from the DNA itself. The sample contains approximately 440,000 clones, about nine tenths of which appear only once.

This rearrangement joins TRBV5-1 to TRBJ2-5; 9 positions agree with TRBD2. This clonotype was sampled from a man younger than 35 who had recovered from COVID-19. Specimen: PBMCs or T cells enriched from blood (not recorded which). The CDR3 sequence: CASSMGGRAGETQYF. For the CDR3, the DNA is TGCGCCAGCAGCATGGGCGGGAGGGCCGGAGAGACCCAGTACTTC.